The entry below describes one T cell receptor (beta chain). Its antigen is not known. This entry comes from a study of post-analysis software for immune sequencing data. Study findings and constraints: In patients, roughly five TRBV segments were more frequent than in controls, with TRBV5-6, TRBV5-1 and TRBV20-1 among them.

The CDR3 sequence is 14 residues long. V trimming: 0 bases; J trimming: 7 bases; junction bases outside the gene matches: 0. The germline CDR1 and CDR2 sequences are MNHNY and SVGAGI (reference sequence). Unique molecular identifiers were carried by the TCR beta cDNA libraries. MiXCR, run by TCRdb on the PCR reads, gives a single entry per CDR3 protein. This table has about 430,000 distinct CDR3 sequences, approximately 39% appearing once. Source material: blood. This sequence joins TRBV6-6 and TRBJ1-5; TRBD1 aligns across 10 bases. This TCR was recovered from a girl aged 2-10 years with multiple sclerosis. The chain's CDR3 is CASSYSTGGQPQHF. CDR3 bases: TGTGCCAGCAGTTACTCGACAGGGGGCCAGCCCCAGCATTTT.